A single sample is the source of the 10 T cell receptor beta chains below, sequenced in a study of T cell changes during pregnancy in multiple sclerosis. Repertoires were generated with immunoSEQ multiplex PCR, while TCRdb's copy carries only in-frame clones and drops some. The sample has tens of thousands of clones; around 94% are singletons. The sequencing here drew on peripheral blood, taken in the second trimester of pregnancy. The source of these receptors is a female donor in good health, enrolled as a control in a pregnancy study.

The rearrangement links TRBV5-1 to TRBJ2-7; 10 bases are a match to TRBD1. CDR1 is SGHRS, CDR2 YFSETQ, per germline. This CDR3 has 15 residues. V lost 1 base and J lost 4; bases outside the gene matches: 5. The DNA for the CDR3 is TGCGCCAGCAGCTTGACCGGGACAGGGGTTTACGAGCAGTACTTC. It encodes CASSLTGTGVYEQYF.

The chain couples TRBV7-8 to TRBJ2-7; TRBD2 agrees at 12 bases. This CDR3 spans 15 amino acids. The J segment lost 4 bases and the V segment lost 6 bases, leaving 7 bases of the junction unmatched. Germline values: CDR1 SGHVS, CDR2 FQNEAQ. CDR3 amino acids: CASSLPGTSGYEQYF. Written as DNA, the CDR3 is TGTGCCAGCAGTCTCCCTGGGACTAGCGGGTACGAGCAGTACTTC.

This chain joins TRBV28 and TRBJ1-2; unclear D gene. V gave up 2 bases and J gave up 7 bases, with 8 bases separating them. The V gene's germline CDR1 is MDHEN and CDR2 SYDVKM. The CDR3 consists of 12 residues. The CDR3 nucleotides are TGTGCCAGCAGTTTAAGGCGGGCTGGCTACACCTTC. This codes for CASSLRRAGYTF.

This chain links TRBV19 with TRBJ2-2; 8 bases line up with TRBD1. The CDR3 spans 17 residues. Germline assignment: CDR1 LNHDA and CDR2 SQIVND (reference sequence). V shed 5 bases, J shed 3 bases, and the junction held 11 bases outside the gene matches. CDR3 sequence reads: CASSLFQGAGDTGELFF. The CDR3, as DNA: TGTGCCAGTAGTCTCTTCCAGGGGGCGGGCGACACCGGGGAGCTGTTTTTT. The full variable domain, with the rest looked up from reference TRBV19 and TRBJ2-2, is DGGITQSPKYLFRKEGQNVTLSCEQNLNHDAMYWYRQDPGQGLRLIYYSQIVNDFQKGDIAEGYSVSREKKESFPLTVTSAQKNPTAFYLCASSLFQGAGDTGELFFGEGSRLTVL.

This clone showed up just once. The V call is TRBV27, the J call TRBJ2-5; 9 bases are shared with TRBD2. Germline CDR1 is MNHEY and CDR2 is SMNVEV (reference sequence). The CDR3 loop spans 13 amino acids. V dropped 6 bases and J dropped 6; count of bases not matched to a gene: 5. The CDR3 region has the DNA TGTGCCAGCAGGACTAGCGGTATGAAGACCCAGTACTTC. As protein: CASRTSGMKTQYF.

J is TRBJ2-7 and V is TRBV11-2, with D perhaps matching TRBD1 (6 bases). Germline CDR1 and CDR2: SGHAT and FQNNGV. The V gene lost 0 bases and the J gene lost 3 bases, with 15 bases spanning the gap. This CDR3 has 16 amino acids. In nucleotides, the CDR3 is TGTGCCAGCAGCTTAGACCAGGACAGCAAAAGCTACGAGCAGTACTTC. Translating gives CASSLDQDSKSYEQYF.

The genes are TRBV15 and TRBJ2-7; 7 bases align to TRBD2. The CDR3 covers 15 residues. Germline V gives CDR1 LNHNV, CDR2 YYDKDF (reference sequence). The ends lost 0 bases at V and 2 bases at J; junction bases unmatched: 4. Here the CDR3 reads CATSRDLAETYEQYF. The CDR3 region has the DNA TGTGCCACCAGCAGAGACCTAGCGGAGACCTACGAGCAGTACTTC.

About this clone: This sample includes further DNA sequences coding for the same CDR3. The chain carries TRBV27 and TRBJ2-1; possible D gene TRBD2, 7 bases. Germline CDR1 is MNHEY and CDR2 is SMNVEV (reference sequence). This CDR3 region has 14 residues. Trimming removed 6 bases at V and 5 bases at J, with 14 bases between. The CDR3 loop is CASRKGGVNNEQFF. The CDR3 DNA is TGTGCCAGCAGAAAAGGGGGGGTAAACAATGAGCAGTTCTTC.

This clone showed up just once. This sequence joins TRBV6-7 and TRBJ1-5; D is uncertain. TRBV6-7 is an ORF, and what it does is uncertain. V was shortened by 6 bases and J by 1 base, with 16 bases between the two germline ends. This CDR3 has 16 residues. Written as DNA, the CDR3 is TGTGCCAGCAGCCCCGCACGAGCGGCCAGCAATCAGCCCCAGCATTTT. It yields the protein CASSPARAASNQPQHF.

The table lists this clone with a count of one. This rearrangement joins TRBV2 to TRBJ2-3; TRBD1 agrees at 8 bases. Trimming took 7 bases from V and 2 from J; bases not matched to a gene: 11. Per the germline V gene, CDR1 is SNHLY and CDR2 is FYNNEI. CDR3 length equals 16 residues. The CDR3 region has the DNA TGTGCCAGCAATCCAACGGGGACAGGCCCCACAGATACGCAGTATTTT. This encodes CASNPTGTGPTDTQYF.